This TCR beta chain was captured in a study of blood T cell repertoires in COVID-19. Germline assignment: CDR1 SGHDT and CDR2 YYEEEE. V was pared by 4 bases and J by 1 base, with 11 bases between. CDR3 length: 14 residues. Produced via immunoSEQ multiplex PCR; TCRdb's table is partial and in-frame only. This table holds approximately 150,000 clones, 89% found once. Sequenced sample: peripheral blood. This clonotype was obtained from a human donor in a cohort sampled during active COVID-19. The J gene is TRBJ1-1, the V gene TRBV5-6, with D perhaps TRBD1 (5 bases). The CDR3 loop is CASSPQTGNTEAFF. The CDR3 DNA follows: TGTGCCAGCAGCCCACAAACAGGGAACACTGAAGCTTTCTTT. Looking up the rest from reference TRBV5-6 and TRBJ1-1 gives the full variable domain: DAGVTQSPTHLIKTRGQQVTLRCSPKSGHDTVSWYQQALGQGPQFIFQYYEEEERQRGNFPDRFSGHQFPNYSSELNVNALLLGDSALYLCASSPQTGNTEAFFGQGTRLTVV.